Each of the 17 T cell receptor beta chains below was sequenced from the same sample in a study of T cell responses to AZD1222 COVID-19 vaccine. Using immunoSEQ multiplex PCR, the repertoire was profiled, and TCRdb retains in-frame clones only, with some absent. The data hold some 110,000 clones, with over 80% observed a single time. Sequenced here: peripheral blood, sampled on day 0 of AZD1222 vaccination. The source is an adult in good health.

The chain recombines TRBV5-6 with TRBJ1-1; D call uncertain. Germline CDR1 and CDR2: SGHDT and YYEEEE. Between the trimmed V and J ends, which lost 2 bases and 4 bases, there was a span of 18 bases. The CDR3 sequence is 16 residues long. The CDR3 nucleotides are TGTGCCAGCAGCTTACTAAACCCATCTTATAGCACTGAAGCTTTCTTT. This codes for CASSLLNPSYSTEAFF. Supplemented by reference TRBV5-6 and TRBJ1-1, the full variable domain reads DAGVTQSPTHLIKTRGQQVTLRCSPKSGHDTVSWYQQALGQGPQFIFQYYEEEERQRGNFPDRFSGHQFPNYSSELNVNALLLGDSALYLCASSLLNPSYSTEAFFGQGTRLTVV.

This clone was counted between two and nine times. This chain uses TRBV30 with TRBJ1-4; D might be TRBD1 (5 bases). Trimming stripped 3 bases from V and 7 bases from J, with 18 bases between. Germline CDR1 and CDR2: GTSNPN and SVGIG (reference sequence). The CDR3 has 15 residues. CDR3 residues: CAWSPPTRRGEKLFF. The CDR3, as DNA: TGTGCCTGGAGCCCACCCACACGGAGGGGTGAAAAACTGTTTTTT.

V and J are TRBV21-1 and TRBJ1-5. TRBV21-1 is listed as a pseudogene. The CDR3 is made up of 17 amino acids. The CDR3 DNA reads TGTGCCAGCTGGCAGCGGTTGAGGGATATCCGCAATCAGCCCCAGCATTTT. This codes for CASWQRLRDIRNQPQHF.

The V gene is TRBV28, the J gene TRBJ1-2, with 7 bases lining up with TRBD1. The CDR3 is 16 residues long. Germline assignment: CDR1 MDHEN and CDR2 SYDVKM. After removal of 8 bases from V and 5 bases from J, the junction contained 17 bases not matched to a gene. The CDR3 bases are TGTGCCAGCGTCATAGGGGGCGCGAATTCTGAATATGGCTACACCTTC. Translation gives CASVIGGANSEYGYTF.

This clone was observed a single time. The chain recombines TRBV10-3 with TRBJ1-6; TRBD1 aligns across 9 bases. The V and J ends lost 2 bases and 8 bases, in that order; junction bases with no gene match: 1. This CDR3 comprises 14 residues. The germline V gene encodes CDR1 ENHRY and CDR2 SYGVKD. In DNA, the CDR3 is TGTGCCATCAGTGAGGACAGGGGGTATTCACCCCTCCACTTT. Translated: CAISEDRGYSPLHF.

The rearrangement links TRBV19 to TRBJ2-3; D not resolved. From germline, CDR1 is LNHDA and CDR2 SQIVND (reference sequence). There are 13 residues in the CDR3. Deletions cut 5 bases from V and 0 bases from J, with 6 bases between. This CDR3 reads CASSEDSTDTQYF. The DNA of the CDR3 is TGTGCCAGTAGTGAGGACAGCACAGATACGCAGTATTTT. The entire variable domain, with the rest obtained from reference TRBV19 and TRBJ2-3, is as follows: DGGITQSPKYLFRKEGQNVTLSCEQNLNHDAMYWYRQDPGQGLRLIYYSQIVNDFQKGDIAEGYSVSREKKESFPLTVTSAQKNPTAFYLCASSEDSTDTQYFGPGTRLTVL.

The chain is built from TRBV9 and TRBJ2-1; 8 positions match TRBD2. The junction had 6 bases not matched to a gene; V was cut back by 3 bases and J by 1 base. CDR1 and CDR2 from the germline V gene are SGDLS and YYNGEE. The CDR3 covers 16 residues. CDR3 sequence: CASSEQGLVSYNEQFF. CDR3 coding DNA: TGTGCCAGCAGCGAGCAGGGACTAGTATCCTACAATGAGCAGTTCTTC.

This clone showed up just a few times. The chain employs TRBV6-5 and TRBJ2-7; 9 bases are a match to TRBD2. Germline CDR1 is MNHEY and CDR2 is SVGAGI. The CDR3 loop spans 14 amino acids. The ends lost 0 bases at V and 7 bases at J; junction bases unmatched: 4. The CDR3 region is CASSYSGLAREQYF. In nucleotides, the CDR3 is TGTGCCAGCAGTTACTCCGGACTAGCGAGGGAGCAGTACTTC.

The CDR3, as DNA: TGTGCCACCAGTGATCCAGGGGAAGGCGGGGAGCTGTTTTTT. This gives the protein CATSDPGEGGELFF. The chain couples TRBV24-1 to TRBJ2-2; a weak D match, TRBD1 (6 bases). V lost 3 bases to trimming and J lost 7 bases, with 11 bases between them. The CDR3 has 14 amino acids. CDR1 KGHDR and CDR2 SFDVKD come from the germline V gene.

The chain carries TRBV25-1 and TRBJ2-3, with 8 bases aligning to TRBD1. The V gene's germline CDR1 is MGHDK and CDR2 SYGVNS. Trimming removed 6 bases from V and 3 bases from J; junction bases left unmatched: 8. The CDR3 spans 15 residues. This chain's CDR3 is CASRMTGVGTDTQYF. Written as DNA, the CDR3 is TGTGCCAGCAGGATGACAGGGGTAGGGACAGATACGCAGTATTTT.

V is TRBV7-2 and J is TRBJ1-2, with D tentatively TRBD1 (5 bases). The V end was cut by 1 base, the J end by 3 bases, with 15 bases between. CDR1 and CDR2 (germline): SGHTA, FQGNSA. CDR3 length: 16 residues. The CDR3 DNA sequence: TGTGCCAGCAGCTTAGGAGTAGGGGTATTGGACTATGGCTACACCTTC. This translates into CASSLGVGVLDYGYTF.

The chain uses TRBV15 and TRBJ2-2, with 7 bases aligning to TRBD1. This CDR3 comprises 15 residues. Trimming took 3 bases from V and 7 from J; bases not matched to a gene: 8. Per the germline V gene, CDR1 is LNHNV and CDR2 is YYDKDF (reference sequence). The CDR3 is CATSRKNRGGGELFF. The CDR3 bases are TGTGCCACCAGCAGGAAAAACAGGGGCGGCGGGGAGCTGTTTTTT.

This clone has only a few counts. This sequence joins TRBV2 and TRBJ1-3; possible D gene TRBD1, 5 bases. The CDR3 has 13 residues. Trimming removed 2 bases at V and 4 bases at J, with 6 bases between. Germline CDR1 and CDR2: SNHLY and FYNNEI. Here the CDR3 DNA reads TGTGCCAGCAGTGAATCAGGGGGAAACACCATATATTTT. Translated, it gives CASSESGGNTIYF.

V is TRBV7-3 and J is TRBJ2-4, with D perhaps TRBD1 (6 bases). The CDR3 extends over 16 amino acids. With 5 bases removed from V and 4 bases from J, the gap between germline ends came to 18 bases. Per germline, CDR1 SGHTA and CDR2 FQGTGA. CDR3 nucleotides: TGTGCCAGCAGCGAATCACCGACAGGCTTAAAAAACATTCAGTACTTC. This gives the protein CASSESPTGLKNIQYF.

This clone was detected a few times. The V gene is TRBV7-2, the J gene TRBJ1-4, with D possibly TRBD1 on 5 matching bases. Trimming pared 3 bases from V and 5 bases from J, leaving 10 bases between. Germline CDR1 reads SGHTA; CDR2 reads FQGNSA. There are 14 residues in the CDR3. This chain's CDR3 is CASSFRGPNEKLFF. For the CDR3, the DNA is TGTGCCAGCAGCTTCCGGGGCCCCAATGAAAAACTGTTTTTT.

This CDR3 is CASSLGDPEIYGYTF. The CDR3 region has the DNA TGTGCCAGCAGCTTAGGAGACCCGGAGATCTATGGCTACACCTTC. The chain carries TRBV7-2 and TRBJ1-2; D remains ambiguous. The CDR3 consists of 15 residues. Germline V gene sequence: CDR1 SGHTA, CDR2 FQGNSA. The V end was cut by 1 base, the J end by 4 bases, with 13 bases between.

The rearrangement uses TRBV7-9 and TRBJ1-2, with D maybe TRBD1 (6 bases). The CDR3 sequence is 11 residues long. V shed 6 bases and J shed 10 bases, with 12 bases lying between them. CDR1 and CDR2 (germline): SEHNR, FQNEAQ (reference sequence). CDR3 nucleotides: TGTGCCAGCAGTACAGGGTCTGCCTACACCTTC. Amino acid sequence: CASSTGSAYTF.